This T cell receptor beta chain was retrieved from a study of shared clonotypes between healthy human individuals. The data were produced by immunoSEQ multiplex PCR, yet TCRdb's version contains in-frame clones alone and is incomplete. The profile shows 2 million to 3 million clones, under 95% of them singletons. Comment on this clone: Its antigen is unknown. The same CDR3 arises from other DNA sequences in this sample as well.

The study, taken as a whole, reports: Tissues were not sampled, only blood, and their repertoires likely differ. As a rule, naive subsets had a larger estimated richness than memory subsets.

V lost 4 bases and J lost 6, with 8 bases in between. Per germline, CDR1 DFQATT and CDR2 SNEGSKA (reference sequence). The CDR3 runs 11 residues. The receptor comes from a man aged 18 to 35 in good health. Some clones in this sample may be carry-over from other donors' samples. The specimen sequenced was naive CD4+ T cells from PBMCs. Subset given: CD45RA+ positively selected. This chain uses TRBV20-1 with TRBJ2-3; D remains ambiguous. The CDR3 here is CSAKRPDTQYF. CDR3 DNA sequence: TGCAGTGCTAAGAGGCCCGATACGCAGTATTTT.